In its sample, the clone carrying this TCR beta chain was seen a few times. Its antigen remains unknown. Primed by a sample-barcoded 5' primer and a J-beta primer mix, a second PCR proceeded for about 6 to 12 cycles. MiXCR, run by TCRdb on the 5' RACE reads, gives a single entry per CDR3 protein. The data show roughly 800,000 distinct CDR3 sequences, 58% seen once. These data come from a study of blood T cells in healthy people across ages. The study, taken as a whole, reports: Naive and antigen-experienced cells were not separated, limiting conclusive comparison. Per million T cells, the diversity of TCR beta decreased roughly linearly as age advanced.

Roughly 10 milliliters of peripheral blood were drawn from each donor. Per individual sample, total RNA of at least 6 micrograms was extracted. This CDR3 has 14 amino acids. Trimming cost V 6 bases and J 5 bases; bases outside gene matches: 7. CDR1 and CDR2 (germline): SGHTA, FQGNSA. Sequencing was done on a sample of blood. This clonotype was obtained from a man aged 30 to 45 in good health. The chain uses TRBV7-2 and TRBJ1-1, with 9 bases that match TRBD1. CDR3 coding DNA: TGTGCCAGCAGTGCCACAGGGGGCAAGACTGAAGCTTTCTTT. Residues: CASSATGGKTEAFF.